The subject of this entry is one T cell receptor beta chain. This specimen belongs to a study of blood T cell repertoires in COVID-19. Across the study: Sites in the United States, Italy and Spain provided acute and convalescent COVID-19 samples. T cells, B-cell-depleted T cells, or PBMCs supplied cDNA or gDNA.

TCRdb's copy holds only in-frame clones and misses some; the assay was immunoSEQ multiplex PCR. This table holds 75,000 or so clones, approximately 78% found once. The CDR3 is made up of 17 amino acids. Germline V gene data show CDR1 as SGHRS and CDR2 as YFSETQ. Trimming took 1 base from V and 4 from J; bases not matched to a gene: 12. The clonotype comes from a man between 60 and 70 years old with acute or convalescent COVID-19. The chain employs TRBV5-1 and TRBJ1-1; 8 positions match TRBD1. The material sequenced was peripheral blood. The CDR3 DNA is TGCGCCAGCAGCTTGAACGTCGTTACAGGGGGTGGCACTGAAGCTTTCTTT. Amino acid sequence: CASSLNVVTGGGTEAFF.